This T cell receptor (beta chain) came from a study of cytomegalovirus exposure and HLA in healthy donors. PCR employed 60 Vbeta and 13 Jbeta primers. Only in-frame clones appear in the TCRdb table, and some are missing; sequencing was by immunoSEQ multiplex PCR. The sample contains about 100,000 clones, roughly 76% of which appear only once. The CDR3 contains 14 residues. Trimming removed 4 bases at V and 4 bases at J, with 14 bases between. Germline V gives CDR1 SGHDT, CDR2 YYEEEE. The chain combines TRBV5-6 with TRBJ1-2; no clear D. This clonotype was sampled from a man aged 40-49 years in good health and CMV-seronegative. The specimen sequenced was PBMCs. In DNA, the CDR3 is TGTGCCAGCAGCCCCCCACTTCCCTTCTATGGCTACACCTTC. It encodes CASSPPLPFYGYTF.